These 23 T cell receptor beta chains came from one sample sequenced in a study of T cells in Graves' hyperthyroidism and ophthalmopathy. Amplified TCR beta CDR3 regions derived from RNA transcripts. During a first-round RT-PCR of the TCR CDR3, the HTBI primer set was used. A single record per CDR3 protein comes from TCRdb applying MiXCR to the multiplex PCR reads. The sample shows more than 500,000 distinct CDR3 sequences, approximately 14% of them seen only once. Input material: blood. These receptors came from a woman in her forties with Graves' hyperthyroidism.

The chain is built from TRBV28 and TRBJ2-7; no definite D call. The CDR3 is 12 amino acids. The germline gives CDR1 MDHEN, CDR2 SYDVKM. V was clipped by 3 bases and J by 6 bases, with 9 bases between them. CDR3 residues: CASSLIGGEQYF. CDR3 DNA sequence: TGTGCCAGCAGTTTGATTGGCGGCGAGCAGTACTTC.

There are a few counts of this clonotype. DNA for the CDR3: TGTGCCACTCAGGACCCCGGAGGTCAGCCCCAGCATTTT. It translates to CATQDPGGQPQHF. The chain employs TRBV19 and TRBJ1-5; D remains ambiguous. Per the germline V gene, CDR1 is LNHDA and CDR2 is SQIVND (reference sequence). This CDR3 is built from 13 residues. V was shortened by 10 bases and J by 6 bases, with 16 bases between the two germline ends. The full variable domain, completed using reference TRBV19 and TRBJ1-5, is DGGITQSPKYLFRKEGQNVTLSCEQNLNHDAMYWYRQDPGQGLRLIYYSQIVNDFQKGDIAEGYSVSREKKESFPLTVTSAQKNPTAFYLCATQDPGGQPQHFGDGTRLSIL.

In this sample, this clonotype turned up many times. The rearrangement links TRBV12-5 to TRBJ2-7; tentatively, D is TRBD1 or TRBD2 (5 bases each). There are 13 residues in the CDR3. Germline V gene sequence: CDR1 LGHNT, CDR2 FRNRAP. V was shortened by 6 bases and J by 0 bases, with 9 bases between the two germline ends. The CDR3 loop is CASGSGTSYEQYF. The CDR3 coding sequence is TGTGCTAGTGGCTCAGGGACCTCCTACGAGCAGTACTTC.

This clonotype was picked up a small number of times. At one end the junction does not follow the germline gene, possibly because of a read error. This chain uses TRBV4-1 with TRBJ2-2; TRBD2 agrees at 8 bases. The CDR3 loop spans 19 amino acids. Germline values: CDR1 MGHRA, CDR2 YSYEKL. The CDR3 coding sequence is TGCGCCAGCAGCCAAGAGCTACTGGCGGGGGGAGGGAACACCGGGGAGCTGCTTTTT. Protein: CASSQELLAGGGNTGELLF.

This clonotype was detected many times. The chain recombines TRBV5-1 with TRBJ2-3; 8 bases line up with TRBD2. V was pared by 2 bases and J by 2 bases, with 1 base of the junction left unmatched. Germline lookup yields CDR1 SGHRS and CDR2 YFSETQ. The CDR3 is 14 residues long. CDR3 loop: CASSLLADTDTQYF. CDR3 sequence (DNA): TGCGCCAGCAGCTTACTAGCGGACACAGATACGCAGTATTTT.

At least ten counts were recorded for this clonotype. This chain uses TRBV28 with TRBJ2-5, with a weak D call TRBD2 (5 bases). CDR3 size: 13 residues. V lost 8 bases, J lost 5 bases, and 15 bases lay in between. Germline CDR1 reads MDHEN; CDR2 reads SYDVKM. CDR3 DNA: TGTGCCAGCCGGACCGTGAGGAGGGAGACCCAGTACTTC. Its protein product is CASRTVRRETQYF.

The table lists this clonotype with many counts. The rearrangement links TRBV3-1 to TRBJ2-1; 7 positions agree with TRBD2. With V trimmed by 1 base and J by 2 bases, 5 bases remained unmatched. The CDR3 extends over 16 amino acids. Germline CDR1 LGHDT, CDR2 YNNKEL (reference sequence). CDR3 sequence (DNA): TGTGCCAGCAGCCAAGGAGCTAGCGGTGCCTACAATGAGCAGTTCTTC. Protein sequence: CASSQGASGAYNEQFF.

The sample holds many counts of this clonotype. The chain carries TRBV9 and TRBJ2-1; a possible D gene is TRBD2 (6 bases). Trimming shortened V by 4 bases and J by 8 bases, and 16 bases separated the two germline ends. The germline CDR1 and CDR2 sequences are SGDLS and YYNGEE. CDR3 length equals 14 residues. CDR3 sequence: CASSPGTGGHEQFF. CDR3 nucleotide sequence: TGTGCCAGCAGCCCCGGGACTGGGGGACATGAGCAGTTCTTC.

This clonotype was counted between two and nine times. The gene calls are TRBV10-3 and TRBJ1-6; no firm D call. Looked up from germline, CDR1 is ENHRY and CDR2 is SYGVKD. The V and J ends lost 2 bases and 7 bases respectively, with 3 bases between them. The CDR3 runs 12 residues. This CDR3 reads CAISEGNSPLHF. Here the CDR3 DNA reads TGTGCCATCAGTGAGGGCAATTCACCCCTCCACTTT.

This clonotype showed up many times. The chain joins TRBV11-2 to TRBJ2-1, with D tentatively TRBD1 (6 bases). V was shortened by 2 bases and J by 6 bases, with 23 bases between the two germline ends. The CDR3 has 18 residues. Germline CDR1 and CDR2: SGHAT and FQNNGV. CDR3 in amino acids: CASSLLFRGPRRLNEQFF. The CDR3 DNA reads as TGTGCCAGCAGCTTACTATTCAGGGGCCCGAGACGACTCAATGAGCAGTTCTTC.

At least ten counts were recorded for this clonotype. This chain connects TRBV28 to TRBJ2-5, with D unresolved. The CDR3 has 13 amino acids. Between the trimmed V and J ends, which lost 5 bases and 2 bases, there was a span of 9 bases. Germline assignment: CDR1 MDHEN and CDR2 SYDVKM. The DNA for the CDR3 is TGTGCCAGCAGTAGTTGGGAACAAGAGACCCAGTACTTC. As protein: CASSSWEQETQYF.

This clonotype came up a few times. The rearrangement joins TRBV18 to TRBJ1-2, with a tentative D call TRBD1 (5 bases). The V and J ends lost 2 bases and 0 bases respectively, with 10 bases between them. The CDR3 is made up of 15 amino acids. The germline gives CDR1 KGHSH, CDR2 LQKENI. CDR3 residues: CASSPVGETNYGYTF. CDR3 sequence (DNA): TGTGCCAGCTCACCAGTGGGGGAAACTAACTATGGCTACACCTTC.

The rearrangement joins TRBV12-3 or TRBV12-4 to TRBJ2-5, with no clear D. CDR3 length: 14 amino acids. Trimming left V 6 bases short and J 5 bases short, with 16 bases between. CDR3 DNA: TGTGCCAGCAGCCCCACGACTGACGGGGAGACCCAGTACTTC. Protein sequence: CASSPTTDGETQYF.

Of note for this clonotype: A much larger clone sits a single nucleotide away, making a read error possible. The rearrangement joins TRBV5-1 to TRBJ2-7; 7 bases match TRBD1. The CDR3 consists of 17 residues. Germline CDR1 and CDR2: SGHRS and YFSETQ. J gave up 7 bases and V 0 bases, and 16 bases lay outside the gene matches. The CDR3, as DNA: TGCGCCAGCAGCTTGGATCACAGGGGTCACAATTTCAATGAGCAGTACTTC. Amino acid sequence: CASSLDHRGHNFNEQYF.

This clonotype was observed many times. The chain has TRBV28 and TRBJ1-5, with unresolved D. Between the trimmed V and J ends, which lost 3 bases and 9 bases, there was a span of 27 bases. The CDR3 contains 18 residues. Germline V gene lookup returns CDR1 MDHEN and CDR2 SYDVKM. CDR3 region: CASSFDPSRDVLRGPQHF. CDR3 bases: TGTGCCAGCAGTTTCGACCCGAGCCGGGATGTACTAAGAGGGCCCCAGCATTTT.

This clonotype was found many times. The rearrangement links TRBV12-3 or TRBV12-4 to TRBJ2-6; no definite D call. CDR3 length: 14 amino acids. Trimming cost V 7 bases and J 0 bases, with 7 bases left between them. This chain's CDR3 is CASTRSSGANVLTF. As DNA, the CDR3 is TGTGCCAGCACCAGGAGCTCTGGGGCCAACGTCCTGACTTTC.

This clonotype was detected a few times. The J gene is TRBJ1-2, the V gene TRBV28; 9 bases align to TRBD1. Germline V gene data show CDR1 as MDHEN and CDR2 as SYDVKM. The CDR3 is 15 residues long. Trimming took 6 bases from V and 6 from J; bases not matched to a gene: 11. In nucleotides, the CDR3 is TGTGCCAGCAGAAGAGCGGGACAGGGTAGAAATGGCTACACCTTC. It is translated as CASRRAGQGRNGYTF.

This clonotype has ten or more counts. The chain uses TRBV5-6 and TRBJ2-7; D might be TRBD1 (6 bases). Germline V gene data show CDR1 as SGHDT and CDR2 as YYEEEE. V was cut by 5 bases and J by 7 bases, with 31 bases left in between. This CDR3 region has 18 residues. The CDR3 region has the DNA TGTGCCAGCAGTTTTCTGGTGTCCCCGACAGGTGCCGGTGGGGAGCAGTACTTC. It codes for CASSFLVSPTGAGGEQYF.

The rearrangement links TRBV6-1 to TRBJ2-7, with 9 bases fitting TRBD2. Trimming cost V 3 bases and J 6 bases; bases outside gene matches: 9. The CDR3 runs to 15 residues. Germline values: CDR1 MNHNS, CDR2 SASEGT. The CDR3 DNA reads as TGTGCCAGCAGTGAGCGGGGTAGCGGGAGTATCGAGCAGTACTTC. It encodes CASSERGSGSIEQYF.

This clonotype was counted ten times or more. This sequence joins TRBV29-1 and TRBJ2-3; D remains unclear. Germline lookup yields CDR1 SQVTM and CDR2 ANQGSEA. The CDR3 sequence is 12 residues long. The ends were cut back, 6 bases at V and 6 bases at J, with 13 bases in the middle. CDR3 sequence (DNA): TGCAGCGTCAGAAGGGCAGGCGATACGCAGTATTTT. This sequence encodes CSVRRAGDTQYF.

This clonotype was recorded a few times. This chain uses TRBV5-6 with TRBJ2-5; 8 bases map to TRBD1. The CDR3 extends over 16 amino acids. The V segment lost 4 bases and the J segment 1 base; nucleotides outside the gene matches: 9. Germline CDR1 SGHDT, CDR2 YYEEEE. The chain's CDR3 is CASSRDRLSLQETQYF. The CDR3 nucleotides read TGTGCCAGCAGCCGGGACAGGCTTTCCCTCCAAGAGACCCAGTACTTC.

This clonotype was counted a single time. A much larger clone lies a single base off, so this may be a read error. V and J are TRBV24-1 and TRBJ2-7, with D unresolved. The CDR3 loop spans 17 amino acids. V gave up 4 bases and J gave up 2 bases, with 20 bases separating them. The V gene's germline CDR1 is KGHDR and CDR2 SFDVKD. DNA of the CDR3: TGTGCCACCAGTGAGTCCTATGGGCCCGACGATGCCTACGAGCAGTACTTC. Translation: CATSESYGPDDAYEQYF.

The V and J genes are TRBV6-1 and TRBJ1-5, with 7 bases matching TRBD1. The CDR3 is 15 residues long. The V gene's germline CDR1 is MNHNS and CDR2 SASEGT. Losses at the gene ends were 1 base for V and 3 bases for J; bases not matched to a gene: 3. Here the CDR3 DNA reads TGTGCCAGCAGTGAAGGGACAGGACACAATCAGCCCCAGCATTTT. It is translated as CASSEGTGHNQPQHF.